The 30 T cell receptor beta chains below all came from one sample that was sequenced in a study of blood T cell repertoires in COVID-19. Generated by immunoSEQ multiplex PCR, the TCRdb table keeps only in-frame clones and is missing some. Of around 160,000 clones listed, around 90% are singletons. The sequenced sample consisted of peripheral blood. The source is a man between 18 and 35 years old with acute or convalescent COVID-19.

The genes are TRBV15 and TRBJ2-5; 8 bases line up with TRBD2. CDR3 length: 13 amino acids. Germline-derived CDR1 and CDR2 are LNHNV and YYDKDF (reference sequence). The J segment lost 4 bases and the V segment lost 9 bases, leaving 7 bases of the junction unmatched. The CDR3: CATQQRGRETQYF. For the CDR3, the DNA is TGTGCCACTCAACAGCGGGGGCGAGAGACCCAGTACTTC.

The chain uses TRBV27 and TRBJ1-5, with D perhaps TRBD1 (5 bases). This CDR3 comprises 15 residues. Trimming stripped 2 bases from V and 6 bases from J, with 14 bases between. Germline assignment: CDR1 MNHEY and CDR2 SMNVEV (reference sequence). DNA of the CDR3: TGTGCCAGCAGTTTAGGGCAGGGCGGGGGTCAGCCCCAGCATTTT. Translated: CASSLGQGGGQPQHF.

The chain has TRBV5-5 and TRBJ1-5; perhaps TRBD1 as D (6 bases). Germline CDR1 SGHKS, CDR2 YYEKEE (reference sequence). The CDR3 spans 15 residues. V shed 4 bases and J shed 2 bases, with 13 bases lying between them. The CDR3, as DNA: TGTGCCAGCAGCCCCTGGGGACAAGGCAATCAGCCCCAGCATTTT. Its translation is CASSPWGQGNQPQHF.

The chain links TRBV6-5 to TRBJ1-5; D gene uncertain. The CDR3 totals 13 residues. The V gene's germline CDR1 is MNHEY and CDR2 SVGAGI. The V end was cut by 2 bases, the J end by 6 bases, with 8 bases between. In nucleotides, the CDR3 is TGTGCCAGCAGTTACGGTCGGGGTCAGCCCCAGCATTTT. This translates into CASSYGRGQPQHF.

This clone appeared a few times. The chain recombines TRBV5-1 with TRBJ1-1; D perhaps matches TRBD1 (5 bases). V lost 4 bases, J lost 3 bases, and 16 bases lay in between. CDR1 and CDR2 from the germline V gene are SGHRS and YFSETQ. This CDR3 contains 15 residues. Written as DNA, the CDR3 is TGCGCCAGCAGCCCCTCCATGTGGGGGGACACTGAAGCTTTCTTT. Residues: CASSPSMWGDTEAFF.

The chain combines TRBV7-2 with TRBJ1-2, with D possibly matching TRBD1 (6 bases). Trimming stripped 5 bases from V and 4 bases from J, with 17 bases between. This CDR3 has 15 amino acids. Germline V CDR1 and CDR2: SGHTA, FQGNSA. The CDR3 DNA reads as TGTGCCAGCAGCCCCCCGTGGACAGCCACCTATGGCTACACCTTC. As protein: CASSPPWTATYGYTF. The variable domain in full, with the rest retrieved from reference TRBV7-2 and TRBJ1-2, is GAGVSQSPSNKVTEKGKDVELRCDPISGHTALYWYRQSLGQGLEFLIYFQGNSAPDKSGLPSDRFSAERTGGSVSTLTIQRTQQEDSAVYLCASSPPWTATYGYTFGSGTRLTVV.

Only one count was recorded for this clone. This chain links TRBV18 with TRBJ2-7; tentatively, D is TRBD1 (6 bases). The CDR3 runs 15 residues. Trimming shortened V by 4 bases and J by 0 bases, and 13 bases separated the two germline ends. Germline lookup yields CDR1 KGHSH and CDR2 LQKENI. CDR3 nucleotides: TGTGCCAGCTCACGCACCGGGACACTCTCCTACGAGCAGTACTTC. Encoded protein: CASSRTGTLSYEQYF. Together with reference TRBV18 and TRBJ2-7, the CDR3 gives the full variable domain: NAGVMQNPRHLVRRRGQEARLRCSPMKGHSHVYWYRQLPEEGLKFMVYLQKENIIDESGMPKERFSAEFPKEGPSILRIQQVVRGDSAAYFCASSRTGTLSYEQYFGPGTRLTVT.

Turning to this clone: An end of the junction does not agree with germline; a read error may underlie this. DNA for the CDR3: TGTGCCAGCAGCCGCTCTCCCCGACTACCCTTACTCTTC. Translation: CASSRSPRLPLLF. J is TRBJ1-2 and V is TRBV6-5, with D unclear. This CDR3 comprises 13 residues. Per germline, CDR1 MNHEY and CDR2 SVGAGI.

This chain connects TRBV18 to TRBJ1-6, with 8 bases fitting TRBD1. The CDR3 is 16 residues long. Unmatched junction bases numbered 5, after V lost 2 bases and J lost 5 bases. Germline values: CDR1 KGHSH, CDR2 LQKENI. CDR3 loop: CASSPRTGSDNSPLHF. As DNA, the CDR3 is TGTGCCAGCTCACCAAGGACAGGGTCAGATAATTCACCCCTCCACTTT.

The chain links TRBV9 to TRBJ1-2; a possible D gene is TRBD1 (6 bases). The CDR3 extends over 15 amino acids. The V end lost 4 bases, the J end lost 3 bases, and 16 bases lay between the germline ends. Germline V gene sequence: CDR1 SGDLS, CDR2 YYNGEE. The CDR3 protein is CASSPPTGRDYGYTF. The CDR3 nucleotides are TGTGCCAGCAGCCCGCCGACAGGTCGAGACTATGGCTACACCTTC.

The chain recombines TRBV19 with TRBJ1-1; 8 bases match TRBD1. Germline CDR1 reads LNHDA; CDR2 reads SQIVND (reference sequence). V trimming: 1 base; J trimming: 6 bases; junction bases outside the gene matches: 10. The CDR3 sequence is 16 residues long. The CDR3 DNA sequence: TGTGCCAGTAGTATAGGTATTCTGACAGGGGCCGCTGAAGCTTTCTTT. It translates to CASSIGILTGAAEAFF.

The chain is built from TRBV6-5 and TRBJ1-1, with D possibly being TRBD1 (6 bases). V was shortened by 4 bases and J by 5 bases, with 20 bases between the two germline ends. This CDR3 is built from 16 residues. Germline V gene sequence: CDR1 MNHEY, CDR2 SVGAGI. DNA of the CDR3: TGTGCCAGCAGTTTTAAAGGAGGGGGGGTAATGACTGAAGCTTTCTTT. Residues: CASSFKGGGVMTEAFF.

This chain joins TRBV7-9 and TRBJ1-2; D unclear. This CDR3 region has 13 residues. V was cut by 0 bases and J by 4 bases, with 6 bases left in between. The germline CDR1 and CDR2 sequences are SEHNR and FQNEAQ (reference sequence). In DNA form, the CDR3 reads TGTGCCAGCAGCTTAGCTCCCATCTATGGCTACACCTTC. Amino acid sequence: CASSLAPIYGYTF.

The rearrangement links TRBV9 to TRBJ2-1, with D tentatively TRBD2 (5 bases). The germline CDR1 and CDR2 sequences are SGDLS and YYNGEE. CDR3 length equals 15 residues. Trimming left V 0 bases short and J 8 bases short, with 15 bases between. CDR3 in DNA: TGTGCCAGCAGCGTAGGTGTAACTAGTCTCCATGAGCAGTTCTTC. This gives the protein CASSVGVTSLHEQFF.

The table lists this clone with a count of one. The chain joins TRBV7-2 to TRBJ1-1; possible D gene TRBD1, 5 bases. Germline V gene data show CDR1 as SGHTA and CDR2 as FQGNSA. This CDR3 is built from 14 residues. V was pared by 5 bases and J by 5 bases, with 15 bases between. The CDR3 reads CASSGQGRSTEAFF. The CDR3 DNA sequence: TGTGCCAGCAGCGGTCAGGGTAGGTCTACTGAAGCTTTCTTT. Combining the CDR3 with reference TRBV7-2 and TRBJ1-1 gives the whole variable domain GAGVSQSPSNKVTEKGKDVELRCDPISGHTALYWYRQSLGQGLEFLIYFQGNSAPDKSGLPSDRFSAERTGGSVSTLTIQRTQQEDSAVYLCASSGQGRSTEAFFGQGTRLTVV.

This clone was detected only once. This CDR3 is CSGLRGYEQYF. In nucleotides, the CDR3 is TGCAGCGGTCTCAGGGGCTACGAGCAGTACTTC. The chain employs TRBV29-1 and TRBJ2-7; TRBD1 might be the D (6 bases). The CDR3 contains 11 residues. Germline assignment: CDR1 SQVTM and CDR2 ANQGSEA. The V end was cut by 7 bases, the J end by 3 bases, with 10 bases between.

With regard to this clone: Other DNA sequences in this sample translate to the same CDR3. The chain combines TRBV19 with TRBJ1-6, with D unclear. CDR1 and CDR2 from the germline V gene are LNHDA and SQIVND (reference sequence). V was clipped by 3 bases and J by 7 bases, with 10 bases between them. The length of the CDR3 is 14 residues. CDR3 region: CASSIRGRNSPLHF. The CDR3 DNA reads TGTGCCAGTAGTATCCGAGGAAGGAATTCACCCCTCCACTTT.

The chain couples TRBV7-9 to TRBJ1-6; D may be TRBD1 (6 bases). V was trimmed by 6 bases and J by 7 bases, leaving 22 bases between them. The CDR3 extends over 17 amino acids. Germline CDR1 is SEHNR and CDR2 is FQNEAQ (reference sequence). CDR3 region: CASSSTGLLMANSPLHF. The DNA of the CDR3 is TGTGCCAGCAGTTCGACAGGCCTTCTTATGGCGAATTCACCCCTCCACTTT.

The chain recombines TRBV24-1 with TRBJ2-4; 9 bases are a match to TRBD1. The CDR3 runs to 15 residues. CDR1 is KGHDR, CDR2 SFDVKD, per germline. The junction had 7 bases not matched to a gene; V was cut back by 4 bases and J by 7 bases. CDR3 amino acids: CATSDPGQGVNIQYF. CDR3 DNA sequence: TGTGCCACCAGTGACCCGGGACAGGGTGTCAACATTCAGTACTTC.

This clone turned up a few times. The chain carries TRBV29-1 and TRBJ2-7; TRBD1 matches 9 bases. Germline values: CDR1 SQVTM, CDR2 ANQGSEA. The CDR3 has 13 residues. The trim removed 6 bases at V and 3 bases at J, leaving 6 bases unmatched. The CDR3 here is CSVSGQGDYEQYF. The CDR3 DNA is TGCAGCGTCTCGGGACAGGGTGACTACGAGCAGTACTTC.

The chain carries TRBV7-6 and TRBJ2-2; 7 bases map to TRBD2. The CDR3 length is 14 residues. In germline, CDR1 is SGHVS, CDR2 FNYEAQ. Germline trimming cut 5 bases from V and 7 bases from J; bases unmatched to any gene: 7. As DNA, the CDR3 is TGTGCCAGCAGCCGGGGACTACTCGACGGGGAGCTGTTTTTT. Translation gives CASSRGLLDGELFF.

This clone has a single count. The CDR3: CASSFGYEQYF. CDR3 nucleotides: TGTGCCAGCAGTTTCGGCTACGAGCAGTACTTC. The rearrangement uses TRBV12-3 or TRBV12-4 and TRBJ2-7; the D is unclear. Trimming stripped 3 bases from V and 3 bases from J, with 3 bases between. This CDR3 region has 11 residues.

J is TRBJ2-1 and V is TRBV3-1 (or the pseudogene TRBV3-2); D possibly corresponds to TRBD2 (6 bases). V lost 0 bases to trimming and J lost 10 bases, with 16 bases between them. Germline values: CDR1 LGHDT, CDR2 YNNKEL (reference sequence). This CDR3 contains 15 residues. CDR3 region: CASSQDPRRSGEQFF. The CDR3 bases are TGTGCCAGCAGCCAAGACCCACGCCGGAGCGGGGAGCAGTTCTTC.

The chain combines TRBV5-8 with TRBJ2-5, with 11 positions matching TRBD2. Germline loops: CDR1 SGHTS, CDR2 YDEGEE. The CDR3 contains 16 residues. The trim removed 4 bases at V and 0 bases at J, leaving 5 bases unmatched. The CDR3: CASSTRLAGYQETQYF. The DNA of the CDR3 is TGTGCCAGCAGCACACGACTAGCGGGGTACCAAGAGACCCAGTACTTC.

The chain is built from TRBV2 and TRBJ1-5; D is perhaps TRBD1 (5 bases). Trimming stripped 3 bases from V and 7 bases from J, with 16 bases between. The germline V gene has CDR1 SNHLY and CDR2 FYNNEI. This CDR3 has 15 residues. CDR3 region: CASSDDIGGGQPQHF. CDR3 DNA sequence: TGTGCCAGCAGTGATGATATCGGGGGTGGCCAGCCCCAGCATTTT.

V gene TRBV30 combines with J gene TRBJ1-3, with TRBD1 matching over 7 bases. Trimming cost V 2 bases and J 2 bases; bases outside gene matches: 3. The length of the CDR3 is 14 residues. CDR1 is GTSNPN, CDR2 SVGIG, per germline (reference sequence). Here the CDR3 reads CAWSLTGAGNTIYF. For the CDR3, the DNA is TGTGCCTGGAGTCTAACAGGGGCTGGAAACACCATATATTTT.

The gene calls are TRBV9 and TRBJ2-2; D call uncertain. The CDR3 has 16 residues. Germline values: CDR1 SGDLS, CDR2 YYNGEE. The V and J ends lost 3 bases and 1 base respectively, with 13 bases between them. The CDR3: CASSGGAAENTGELFF. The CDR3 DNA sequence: TGTGCCAGCAGCGGAGGTGCGGCGGAGAACACCGGGGAGCTGTTTTTT.

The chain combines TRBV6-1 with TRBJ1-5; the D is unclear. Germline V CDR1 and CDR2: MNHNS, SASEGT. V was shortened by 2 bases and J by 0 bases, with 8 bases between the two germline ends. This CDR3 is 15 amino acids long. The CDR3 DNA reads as TGTGCCAGCAGTGAAATTGTCGGTAGCAATCAGCCCCAGCATTTT. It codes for CASSEIVGSNQPQHF.

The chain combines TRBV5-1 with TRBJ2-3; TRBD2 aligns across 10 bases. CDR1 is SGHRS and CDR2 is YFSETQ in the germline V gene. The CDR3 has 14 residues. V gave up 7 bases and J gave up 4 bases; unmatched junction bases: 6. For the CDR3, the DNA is TGCGCCAGCGGAGGGACTAGCGCGTCAGATACGCAGTATTTT. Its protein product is CASGGTSASDTQYF.

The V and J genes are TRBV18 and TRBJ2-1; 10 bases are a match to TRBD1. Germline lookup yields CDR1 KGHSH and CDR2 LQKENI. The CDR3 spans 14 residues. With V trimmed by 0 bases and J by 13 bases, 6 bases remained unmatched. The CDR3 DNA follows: TGTGCCAGCTCACCACCCGGGACAGGGGATCCTCAGTTCTTC. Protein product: CASSPPGTGDPQFF.